The entry that follows covers one T cell receptor (beta chain) sequence. TCRdb keeps only in-frame clones here, not all; method: immunoSEQ multiplex PCR. The table has roughly 82,000 clones, 70% to 90% seen once; the top ten hold 18%. The CDR3 sequence is 17 residues long. V lost 3 bases and J lost 5, with 20 bases in between. Germline loops: CDR1 KGHSH, CDR2 LQKENI. The data belong to a study of identifying expanded T cells in peripheral blood. Sample: blood. This rearrangement joins TRBV18 to TRBJ2-1; D is uncertain. The receptor was derived from a person aged 18 to 75 in good health. The CDR3: CASSPPIGPQQNNEQFF. CDR3 sequence (DNA): TGTGCCAGCTCACCGCCTATTGGACCCCAGCAGAACAATGAGCAGTTCTTC.